One and the same sample provided the 9 T cell receptor beta chains below, sequenced in a study of cytomegalovirus exposure and HLA in healthy donors. PCR amplification relied on 60 Vbeta primers (plus 13 Jbeta primers). Measured with immunoSEQ multiplex PCR; TCRdb has only the in-frame clones, and not every one. The sample consists of 150,000 to 200,000 clones, about 72% of them appearing once. The sequencing input was PBMCs. These receptors all come from a male donor in good health and CMV-seronegative.

This clone was recorded a few times. The V call is TRBV5-1, the J call TRBJ1-2; no firm D call. The CDR3 extends over 13 amino acids. The germline CDR1 and CDR2 sequences are SGHRS and YFSETQ. V was shortened by 0 bases and J by 4 bases, with 7 bases between the two germline ends. The CDR3 coding sequence is TGCGCCAGCAGCTTGGACAGATTCTATGGCTACACCTTC. This translates into CASSLDRFYGYTF.

The chain is built from TRBV18 and TRBJ2-2, with TRBD2 matching 9 bases. The CDR3 spans 17 residues. The junction had 9 bases not matched to a gene; V was cut back by 3 bases and J by 4 bases. CDR1 and CDR2 from the germline V gene are KGHSH and LQKENI. The CDR3 DNA follows: TGTGCCAGCTCACCCTATAGCGGGAGATCGATCACCGGGGAGCTGTTTTTT. Amino acid sequence: CASSPYSGRSITGELFF. Filled out from reference TRBV18 and TRBJ2-2, the complete variable domain reads NAGVMQNPRHLVRRRGQEARLRCSPMKGHSHVYWYRQLPEEGLKFMVYLQKENIIDESGMPKERFSAEFPKEGPSILRIQQVVRGDSAAYFCASSPYSGRSITGELFFGEGSRLTVL.

V and J are TRBV28 and TRBJ2-3; the match to TRBD1 covers 7 bases. This CDR3 has 15 amino acids. Germline CDR1 is MDHEN and CDR2 is SYDVKM. V was pared by 2 bases and J by 3 bases, with 5 bases of the junction left unmatched. CDR3 in amino acids: CASSLTGEWTDTQYF. In DNA, the CDR3 is TGTGCCAGCAGTTTAACAGGGGAGTGGACAGATACGCAGTATTTT.

This sequence joins TRBV4-2 and TRBJ2-3, with 12 bases identical to TRBD2. With 1 base clipped from V and 2 bases from J, the junction kept 7 bases outside the gene matches. This CDR3 has 18 amino acids. Looked up from germline, CDR1 is LGHNA and CDR2 is YNFKEQ. CDR3 sequence reads: CASSQALAGGPDTDTQYF. CDR3 DNA: TGTGCCAGCAGCCAAGCCCTAGCGGGGGGGCCTGACACAGATACGCAGTATTTT.

This clone appeared once. The chain uses TRBV18 and TRBJ2-7, with 7 bases that match TRBD1. V lost 3 bases, J lost 4 bases, and 3 bases stayed unmatched. The V gene's germline CDR1 is KGHSH and CDR2 LQKENI. The CDR3 is made up of 13 amino acids. The chain's CDR3 is CASSPPTGYEQYF. As DNA, the CDR3 is TGTGCCAGCTCACCCCCGACAGGGTACGAGCAGTACTTC.

V is TRBV7-6 and J is TRBJ2-7; 9 bases are shared with TRBD1. This CDR3 region has 14 residues. Trimming at V came to 5 bases and at J to 7 bases, leaving 9 bases not matched to a gene. CDR1 SGHVS and CDR2 FNYEAQ come from the germline V gene. The CDR3 is CASSRRDRDGEQYF. CDR3 coding DNA: TGTGCCAGCAGCCGCCGGGACAGGGATGGGGAGCAGTACTTC.

This clone has a handful of counts. This chain connects TRBV6-6 to TRBJ1-2; D perhaps matches TRBD1 (6 bases). Trimming shortened V by 7 bases and J by 8 bases, and 11 bases separated the two germline ends. The V gene's germline CDR1 is MNHNY and CDR2 SVGAGI (reference sequence). The CDR3 is 11 amino acids. CDR3: CASTRGQGYTF. In DNA, the CDR3 is TGTGCCAGCACCAGGGGTCAGGGCTACACCTTC.

This sequence joins TRBV15 and TRBJ2-5; TRBD1 might be the D (5 bases). Germline lookup yields CDR1 LNHNV and CDR2 YYDKDF (reference sequence). The CDR3 spans 17 residues. V was trimmed by 0 bases and J by 5 bases, leaving 19 bases between them. The CDR3 reads CATSRDRRQNVMETQYF. CDR3 sequence (DNA): TGTGCCACCAGCAGAGATCGGAGACAGAACGTAATGGAGACCCAGTACTTC.

The rearrangement links TRBV4-1 to TRBJ2-5, with TRBD2 identical over 11 bases. Unmatched junction bases numbered 10, after V lost 2 bases and J lost 5 bases. The length of the CDR3 is 17 residues. The germline gives CDR1 MGHRA, CDR2 YSYEKL. The CDR3 here is CASSQLAGGRDGETQYF. The CDR3 DNA reads TGCGCCAGCAGCCAACTAGCGGGGGGTCGGGATGGGGAGACCCAGTACTTC.